The clone carrying this TCR beta chain was picked up many times. These data originate in a study of kidney transplant recipient with SARS-CoV-2 infection. TCRdb used MiXCR to reprocess the reads, holding one entry per CDR3 protein. The sample has some 220,000 distinct CDR3 sequences; under 30% are singletons. The source was a blood sample, collected at baseline and on roughly day 110 from a kidney transplant recipient. The TCR comes from a male patient younger than 45 who had COVID-19 and was a kidney transplant recipient. Some T cells may be transferred from the graft donor.

This chain's CDR3 is CASRDLGPGELFF. The CDR3 DNA reads TGTGCCAGCAGGGACCTGGGTCCCGGGGAGCTGTTTTTT. This chain joins TRBV27 and TRBJ2-2; D uncertain. The germline V gene encodes CDR1 MNHEY and CDR2 SMNVEV (reference sequence). This CDR3 is built from 13 residues. V dropped 6 bases and J dropped 6 bases, with 11 bases sitting between them.